These 26 T cell receptor beta chains originate from one sample sequenced in a study of CD8 T cells in Susac syndrome. Random hexamers were used to reverse transcribe about 0.5 to 1 ug of RNA. One entry per CDR3 protein results from TCRdb running MiXCR on the immunoSEQ multiplex PCR reads. The table has around 160,000 distinct CDR3 sequences, roughly 95% seen once. Material: CD4+ T cells from PBMCs. The receptors were gathered from a human donor in good health.

The chain couples TRBV7-2 to TRBJ1-2; D possibly corresponds to TRBD1 (6 bases). The CDR3 spans 15 residues. Deletions cut 3 bases from V and 1 base from J, with 12 bases between. Germline V gene data show CDR1 as SGHTA and CDR2 as FQGNSA. For the CDR3, the DNA is TGTGCCAGCAGCTTTTCCGGGGACATTAACTATGGCTACACCTTC. This gives the protein CASSFSGDINYGYTF.

The chain carries TRBV19 and TRBJ1-1; D ambiguous. The CDR3 is 14 residues long. Trimming took 8 bases from V and 1 from J, leaving 14 bases between them. CDR1 is LNHDA and CDR2 is SQIVND in the germline V gene (reference sequence). This chain's CDR3 is CASGRPRGNTEAFF. The CDR3 DNA is TGTGCCAGTGGACGTCCCCGGGGGAACACTGAAGCTTTCTTT.

The chain has TRBV10-3 and TRBJ2-2; 7 positions match TRBD2. Germline loops: CDR1 ENHRY, CDR2 SYGVKD. J lost 3 bases, V lost 4 bases, and 5 bases had no gene match. The CDR3 runs 15 residues. The CDR3 is CAISGGTTYTGELFF. In DNA, the CDR3 is TGTGCCATCAGTGGGGGGACTACGTACACCGGGGAGCTGTTTTTT.

V gene TRBV9 combines with J gene TRBJ2-5; D gene unclear. CDR1 and CDR2 (germline): SGDLS, YYNGEE. Trimming removed 3 bases from V and 5 bases from J, with 8 bases in between. CDR3 length equals 12 residues. The CDR3 is CASSGGTETQYF. DNA for the CDR3: TGTGCCAGCAGCGGAGGCACGGAGACCCAGTACTTC.

The V call is TRBV27, the J call TRBJ1-4; TRBD1 might be the D (5 bases). Trimming cost V 8 bases and J 3 bases, with 16 bases left between them. The CDR3 extends over 15 amino acids. Germline V gene lookup returns CDR1 MNHEY and CDR2 SMNVEV (reference sequence). Here the CDR3 DNA reads TGTGCCAGCTCCAACCAGGGTTGGGCTAATGAAAAACTGTTTTTT. Its translation: CASSNQGWANEKLFF.

The V gene is TRBV6-6, the J gene TRBJ1-1; possibly TRBD1 for D (6 bases). The V and J ends lost 5 bases and 0 bases respectively, with 10 bases between them. The CDR3 runs to 14 residues. Germline CDR1 reads MNHNY; CDR2 reads SVGAGI (reference sequence). The CDR3 DNA reads as TGTGCCAGCAGTGTGGACAGCCTGAACACTGAAGCTTTCTTT. Protein sequence: CASSVDSLNTEAFF.

The V gene is TRBV24-1, the J gene TRBJ2-1; D might be TRBD1 (7 bases). V was shortened by 9 bases and J by 4 bases, with 21 bases between the two germline ends. This CDR3 comprises 16 residues. Germline V gives CDR1 KGHDR, CDR2 SFDVKD. This CDR3 reads CATQPGGQVGYNEQFF. The CDR3 DNA reads TGTGCCACCCAACCAGGGGGGCAAGTAGGATACAATGAGCAGTTCTTC.

The V and J genes are TRBV7-2 and TRBJ2-1, with a tentative D call TRBD2 (6 bases). The CDR3 has 12 residues. Germline values: CDR1 SGHTA, CDR2 FQGNSA. V lost 9 bases to trimming and J lost 4 bases, with 10 bases between them. CDR3 sequence (DNA): TGTGCCAGTAACCGGGGGTACAATGAGCAGTTCTTC. This translates into CASNRGYNEQFF.

This clonotype was detected only a few times. This chain's CDR3 is CASSGQGGETQYF. The CDR3 DNA is TGTGCCAGTAGTGGACAGGGAGGTGAGACCCAGTACTTC. The V call is TRBV19, the J call TRBJ2-5, with 8 bases lining up with TRBD1. The CDR3 contains 13 residues. Germline values: CDR1 LNHDA, CDR2 SQIVND (reference sequence). V was clipped by 5 bases and J by 5 bases; unmatched bases: 4.

J is TRBJ1-3 and V is TRBV20-1; TRBD1 is a possible D gene (5 bases). Trimming cost V 0 bases and J 0 bases, with 9 bases left between them. The CDR3 length is 15 residues. Germline values: CDR1 DFQATT, CDR2 SNEGSKA (reference sequence). CDR3: CSARDPRDSGNTIYF. Written as DNA, the CDR3 is TGCAGTGCTAGAGATCCCAGGGACTCTGGAAACACCATATATTTT.

This clonotype has only one observation. The genes are TRBV5-4 and TRBJ2-5, with D tentatively TRBD1 (6 bases). The CDR3 totals 13 residues. Trimming removed 3 bases from V and 9 bases from J, with 15 bases in between. CDR1 and CDR2 from the germline V gene are SGHNT and YYREEE (reference sequence). In DNA form, the CDR3 reads TGTGCCAGCAGCTGGACTGGACAGTTGGCCCAGTACTTC. This sequence encodes CASSWTGQLAQYF. The full variable domain, completed using reference TRBV5-4 and TRBJ2-5, is ETGVTQSPTHLIKTRGQQVTLRCSSQSGHNTVSWYQQALGQGPQFIFQYYREEENGRGNFPPRFSGLQFPNYSSELNVNALELDDSALYLCASSWTGQLAQYFGPGTRLLVL.

The chain couples TRBV11-2 to TRBJ2-2; TRBD2 matches at 8 bases. V dropped 3 bases and J dropped 1; count of bases not matched to a gene: 7. This CDR3 spans 17 amino acids. The germline V gene has CDR1 SGHAT and CDR2 FQNNGV. CDR3 bases: TGTGCCAGCAGCTTCCCGGCGGGGGGAATGAACACCGGGGAGCTGTTTTTT. Translated, it gives CASSFPAGGMNTGELFF.

CDR3 protein: CASSPRDGDYGYTF. CDR3 DNA sequence: TGTGCCAGTAGTCCCCGGGACGGAGACTATGGCTACACCTTC. The rearrangement links TRBV19 to TRBJ1-2; D perhaps matches TRBD1 (5 bases). Germline V CDR1 and CDR2: LNHDA, SQIVND (reference sequence). This CDR3 comprises 14 residues. Trimming left V 5 bases short and J 3 bases short, with 13 bases between.

The chain links TRBV5-1 to TRBJ1-2; D uncertain. The CDR3 has 13 residues. The germline V gene has CDR1 SGHRS and CDR2 YFSETQ. V lost 2 bases and J lost 4, with 9 bases in between. CDR3 sequence: CASSFPGVYGYTF. DNA for the CDR3: TGCGCCAGCAGCTTCCCAGGAGTCTATGGCTACACCTTC.

The chain combines TRBV10-2 with TRBJ2-1, with 11 bases fitting TRBD2. The V and J ends lost 9 bases and 9 bases, in that order; junction bases with no gene match: 10. Per germline, CDR1 WSHSY and CDR2 SAAADI. This CDR3 has 14 amino acids. The CDR3: CASIPSGGPSEQFF. The CDR3 DNA reads as TGCGCCAGTATACCTAGCGGGGGGCCGAGTGAGCAGTTCTTC.

The gene calls are TRBV15 and TRBJ1-3, with a possible D match to TRBD1 (5 bases). V gave up 3 bases and J gave up 12 bases, with 12 bases separating them. The CDR3 spans 12 residues. In germline, CDR1 is LNHNV, CDR2 YYDKDF (reference sequence). For the CDR3, the DNA is TGTGCCACCAGCAGTGGGGGTCCAGTCATATATTTT. Translation gives CATSSGGPVIYF.

This clonotype was counted a few times. This sequence joins TRBV18 and TRBJ1-1; D not resolved. CDR1 and CDR2 (germline): KGHSH, LQKENI. There are 12 residues in the CDR3. Deletions cut 3 bases from V and 0 bases from J, with 2 bases between. CDR3 loop: CASSPMNTEAFF. The CDR3, as DNA: TGTGCCAGCTCACCGATGAACACTGAAGCTTTCTTT. The full variable domain, with the rest looked up from reference TRBV18 and TRBJ1-1, is NAGVMQNPRHLVRRRGQEARLRCSPMKGHSHVYWYRQLPEEGLKFMVYLQKENIIDESGMPKERFSAEFPKEGPSILRIQQVVRGDSAAYFCASSPMNTEAFFGQGTRLTVV.

The chain is built from TRBV7-9 and TRBJ2-5; no clear D. V was pared by 1 base and J by 5 bases, with 5 bases between. The V gene's germline CDR1 is SEHNR and CDR2 FQNEAQ (reference sequence). The CDR3 is 12 amino acids. The CDR3 coding sequence is TGTGCCAGCAGCTTAGGGGCGGAGACCCAGTACTTC. Its protein product is CASSLGAETQYF.

The chain has TRBV7-9 and TRBJ2-3; D is undetermined. The CDR3 totals 13 residues. Trimming removed 4 bases at V and 6 bases at J, with 11 bases between. In germline, CDR1 is SEHNR, CDR2 FQNEAQ (reference sequence). Written as DNA, the CDR3 is TGTGCCAGCAGCTCGATTCATTTGGATACGCAGTATTTT. Translating gives CASSSIHLDTQYF. Filled out from reference TRBV7-9 and TRBJ2-3, the complete variable domain reads DTGVSQNPRHKITKRGQNVTFRCDPISEHNRLYWYRQTLGQGPEFLTYFQNEAQLEKSRLLSDRFSAERPKGSFSTLEIQRTEQGDSAMYLCASSSIHLDTQYFGPGTRLTVL.

Here the CDR3 DNA reads TGTGCCAGCAGTGAACTTCTTCGCTTGGATACGCAGTATTTT. Translating gives CASSELLRLDTQYF. The gene calls are TRBV2 and TRBJ2-3; unclear D gene. Per germline, CDR1 SNHLY and CDR2 FYNNEI. Trimming left V 2 bases short and J 6 bases short, with 12 bases between. The CDR3 loop spans 14 amino acids.

V usage is TRBV7-8 and J usage is TRBJ2-7; 8 bases match TRBD1. Germline values: CDR1 SGHVS, CDR2 FQNEAQ. The CDR3 extends over 14 amino acids. The J segment lost 2 bases and the V segment lost 4 bases, leaving 4 bases of the junction unmatched. The CDR3 nucleotides are TGTGCCAGCAGCTCGATGGGACAGGCCTACGAGCAGTACTTC. Its translation: CASSSMGQAYEQYF. Complete variable domain (other parts from reference TRBV7-8 and TRBJ2-7): GAGVSQSPRYKVAKRGQDVALRCDPISGHVSLFWYQQALGQGPEFLTYFQNEAQLDKSGLPSDRFFAERPEGSVSTLKIQRTQQEDSAVYLCASSSMGQAYEQYFGPGTRLTVT.

The chain carries TRBV9 and TRBJ2-5; TRBD1 agrees at 8 bases. There are 15 residues in the CDR3. The V and J ends lost 0 bases and 5 bases, in that order; junction bases with no gene match: 6. Germline V gene data show CDR1 as SGDLS and CDR2 as YYNGEE. The CDR3, as DNA: TGTGCCAGCAGCGTAGACAGGACAGGGTATGAGACCCAGTACTTC. Protein product: CASSVDRTGYETQYF.

The chain has TRBV29-1 and TRBJ1-2, with unresolved D. Germline CDR1 reads SQVTM; CDR2 reads ANQGSEA. The V gene lost 0 bases and the J gene lost 7 bases, with 6 bases spanning the gap. This CDR3 region has 11 residues. The CDR3 here is CSVEEGRGYTF. As DNA, the CDR3 is TGCAGCGTTGAAGAGGGTCGTGGCTACACCTTC.

CDR3 DNA sequence: TGCAGTGCTAGACACAGCCTCGAGCAGTTCTTC. It specifies CSARHSLEQFF. The rearrangement uses TRBV20-1 and TRBJ2-1; D is unclear. V was cut by 2 bases and J by 10 bases, with 9 bases left in between. CDR3 length: 11 amino acids. The germline V gene has CDR1 DFQATT and CDR2 SNEGSKA (reference sequence).

This clonotype has a single count. The chain links TRBV7-7 to TRBJ2-5, with 11 positions matching TRBD2. The germline V gene has CDR1 SSHAT and CDR2 FNYEAQ (reference sequence). This CDR3 has 15 amino acids. Trimming took 6 bases from V and 9 from J; bases not matched to a gene: 12. CDR3 sequence: CASREGLAVPTAQYF. CDR3 bases: TGTGCCAGCAGGGAGGGACTAGCGGTGCCAACGGCCCAGTACTTC.

The chain combines TRBV29-1 with TRBJ1-2, with D unresolved. Trimming stripped 4 bases from V and 1 base from J, with 4 bases between. Germline CDR1 and CDR2: SQVTM and ANQGSEA. The CDR3 is 11 residues long. The DNA for the CDR3 is TGCAGCGTTGTCAGTAACTATGGCTACACCTTC. Its protein is CSVVSNYGYTF.